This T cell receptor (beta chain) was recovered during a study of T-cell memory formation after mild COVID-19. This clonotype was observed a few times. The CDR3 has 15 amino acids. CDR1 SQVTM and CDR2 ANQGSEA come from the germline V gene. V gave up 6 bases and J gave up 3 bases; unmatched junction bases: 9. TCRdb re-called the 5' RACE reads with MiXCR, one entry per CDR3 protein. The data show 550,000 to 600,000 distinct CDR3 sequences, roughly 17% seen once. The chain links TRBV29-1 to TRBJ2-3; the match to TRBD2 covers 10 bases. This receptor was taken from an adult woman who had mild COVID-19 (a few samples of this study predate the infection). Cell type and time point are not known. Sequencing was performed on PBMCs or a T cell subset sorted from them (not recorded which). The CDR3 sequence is CSVPRVSGRTDTQYF. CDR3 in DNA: TGCAGCGTCCCCAGAGTTAGCGGGAGGACAGATACGCAGTATTTT.